What follows are 15 T cell receptor beta chains derived from one specimen sequenced in a study of blood T cell repertoires in COVID-19. The table came from immunoSEQ multiplex PCR; TCRdb's copy has only in-frame clones and leaves some out. The sample lists 250,000 to 300,000 clones; under 90% were seen once. The sequencing sample was made of PBMCs or T cells enriched from blood (not recorded which). The source of these receptors is a young man with acute COVID-19.

The V gene is TRBV9, the J gene TRBJ1-3, with D perhaps matching TRBD1 (5 bases). Trimming removed 4 bases at V and 1 base at J, with 9 bases between. The CDR3 length is 14 residues. CDR1 is SGDLS, CDR2 YYNGEE, per germline. DNA for the CDR3: TGTGCCAGCAGCCCCGACAGTTCTGGAAACACCATATATTTT. Its translation is CASSPDSSGNTIYF.

This clone showed up just once. The chain employs TRBV9 and TRBJ2-1; 7 bases map to TRBD2. This CDR3 region has 13 residues. Germline V gene sequence: CDR1 SGDLS, CDR2 YYNGEE. V lost 4 bases, J lost 9 bases, and 7 bases stayed unmatched. CDR3 nucleotides: TGTGCCAGCAGCTCGAGACTAGCTGGTGAGCAGTTCTTC. Protein sequence: CASSSRLAGEQFF.

The count of this clone is one. The CDR3 DNA sequence: TGTGCCAGTAGTATACGGGTAGGAGGCTACACCTTC. This gives the protein CASSIRVGGYTF. The V call is TRBV19, the J call TRBJ1-2; D is unresolved. Germline CDR1 and CDR2: LNHDA and SQIVND (reference sequence). The CDR3 is made up of 12 amino acids. With 2 bases removed from V and 8 bases from J, the gap between germline ends came to 9 bases.

The genes are TRBV21-1 and TRBJ2-7; the table calls TRBD2, which could not be checked here. TRBV21-1 is an annotated pseudogene. The CDR3 length is 16 residues. The DNA of the CDR3 is TGTGCCAGCAGCAAAGTTCTAGCGGGAAGTTCCTACGAGCAGTACGTC. Its protein product is CASSKVLAGSSYEQYV.

This clone showed up just once. As DNA, the CDR3 is TGTGCCAGCAGTGGCCGGGGGAACACTGAAGCTTTCTTT. Protein: CASSGRGNTEAFF. V is TRBV7-2 and J is TRBJ1-1; D unclear. Trimming took off 6 bases at V and 1 base at J, with 9 bases between the two ends. The CDR3 is 13 residues long. In germline, CDR1 is SGHTA, CDR2 FQGNSA.

This clone was seen a single time. This sequence joins TRBV5-4 and TRBJ2-1; weak D call: TRBD1 (5 bases). V was cut by 2 bases and J by 9 bases, with 12 bases left in between. Germline loops: CDR1 SGHNT, CDR2 YYREEE (reference sequence). CDR3 length: 13 residues. CDR3: CASSFYQGIEQFF. The CDR3 DNA is TGTGCCAGCAGCTTCTACCAGGGCATTGAGCAGTTCTTC.

The chain joins TRBV4-2 to TRBJ2-5; TRBD1 aligns across 8 bases. CDR3 length: 15 amino acids. Trimming removed 7 bases from V and 4 bases from J; junction bases left unmatched: 11. Per the germline V gene, CDR1 is LGHNA and CDR2 is YNFKEQ. The CDR3 nucleotides read TGTGCCAGCACGATGTCCGGGACAGGAGGAGAGACCCAGTACTTC. Its protein is CASTMSGTGGETQYF.

This clone occurred once. The chain has TRBV7-8 and TRBJ1-4; TRBD1 agrees at 8 bases. Per germline, CDR1 SGHVS and CDR2 FQNEAQ. V shed 1 base, J shed 5 bases, and the junction held 3 bases outside the gene matches. CDR3 length equals 15 residues. CDR3 amino acids: CASSLDQGANEKLFF. The CDR3 nucleotides read TGTGCCAGCAGCTTAGATCAGGGGGCAAATGAAAAACTGTTTTTT.

The chain has TRBV5-4 and TRBJ2-2; 12 bases align to TRBD1. The germline CDR1 and CDR2 sequences are SGHNT and YYREEE (reference sequence). The CDR3 length is 15 residues. V trimming: 4 bases; J trimming: 4 bases; junction bases outside the gene matches: 2. The CDR3 sequence is CASSKGQGATGELFF. The CDR3 DNA reads TGTGCCAGCAGCAAGGGACAGGGGGCCACCGGGGAGCTGTTTTTT.

The rearrangement links TRBV5-6 to TRBJ1-1; possibly TRBD1 for D (6 bases). With 0 bases removed from V and 5 bases from J, the gap between germline ends came to 11 bases. Germline V gives CDR1 SGHDT, CDR2 YYEEEE. The CDR3 spans 14 residues. CDR3 sequence reads: CASSLDAGVTEAFF. Here the CDR3 DNA reads TGTGCCAGCAGCTTGGACGCAGGGGTGACTGAAGCTTTCTTT.

The chain uses TRBV19 and TRBJ1-5; 8 nucleotides agree with TRBD1. In germline, CDR1 is LNHDA, CDR2 SQIVND (reference sequence). The CDR3 loop spans 13 amino acids. Trimming cost V 6 bases and J 7 bases; bases outside gene matches: 5. CDR3 nucleotides: TGTGCCAGTAGCCTAGACAGGGGCCAGCCCCAGCATTTT. It yields the protein CASSLDRGQPQHF.

The chain links TRBV7-2 to TRBJ1-1, with TRBD1 as a possible D gene (6 bases). Germline V lookup: CDR1 SGHTA, CDR2 FQGNSA. V was clipped by 1 base and J by 11 bases, with 14 bases between them. The length of the CDR3 is 13 residues. CDR3 residues: CASSLVVQGSAFF. The CDR3 nucleotides are TGTGCCAGCAGCTTAGTGGTACAGGGTAGCGCTTTCTTT. Drawing the rest from reference TRBV7-2 and TRBJ1-1, the complete variable domain is GAGVSQSPSNKVTEKGKDVELRCDPISGHTALYWYRQSLGQGLEFLIYFQGNSAPDKSGLPSDRFSAERTGGSVSTLTIQRTQQEDSAVYLCASSLVVQGSAFFGQGTRLTVV.

The chain combines TRBV9 with TRBJ2-3; 11 positions agree with TRBD2. Looked up from germline, CDR1 is SGDLS and CDR2 is YYNGEE. CDR3 length: 18 amino acids. V lost 3 bases, J lost 0 bases, and 9 bases stayed unmatched. The CDR3 reads CASSEGLAGVVSTDTQYF. CDR3 sequence (DNA): TGTGCCAGCAGCGAAGGACTAGCGGGCGTAGTTAGCACAGATACGCAGTATTTT.

The CDR3 spells CASSHSQRASETQYF. In nucleotides, the CDR3 is TGCGCCAGCAGCCATTCTCAGCGGGCTTCAGAGACCCAGTACTTC. V usage is TRBV4-1 and J usage is TRBJ2-5, with a tentative D call TRBD2 (6 bases). Per the germline V gene, CDR1 is MGHRA and CDR2 is YSYEKL. V was pared by 3 bases and J by 4 bases, with 15 bases between. The CDR3 is 15 residues long.

CDR3 DNA: TGTGCCAGCAGAACGACAGGGGGCGCCTCTCATGGCTACACCTTC. Protein sequence: CASRTTGGASHGYTF. The rearrangement uses TRBV5-4 and TRBJ1-2; TRBD1 matches at 10 bases. The CDR3 length is 15 residues. The V and J ends lost 5 bases and 6 bases, in that order; junction bases with no gene match: 10. Germline-derived CDR1 and CDR2 are SGHNT and YYREEE (reference sequence).